A single sample gave rise to the 16 T cell receptor beta chains below, sequenced in a study of PD-L1 blockade in urothelial cancer. The table came from immunoSEQ multiplex PCR; TCRdb's copy has only in-frame clones and leaves some out. The sample has some 120,000 clones, less than 95% seen once; the top ten hold 3% to 4%. Documented time point: peripheral blood 6 weeks after treatment start. This sample comprised PBMCs, obtained around atezolizumab (anti-PD-L1) treatment. The receptors here all came from a man aged 55 to 70 with urothelial cancer.

The chain recombines TRBV5-1 with TRBJ2-3; 9 bases line up with TRBD1. Germline CDR1 is SGHRS and CDR2 is YFSETQ. CDR3 length: 14 residues. The trim removed 5 bases at V and 2 bases at J, leaving 3 bases unmatched. The CDR3 coding sequence is TGCGCCAGCAGACAGGGGGCCCCCACAGATACGCAGTATTTT. It specifies CASRQGAPTDTQYF.

The chain combines TRBV7-9 with TRBJ1-2, with no clear D. This CDR3 is built from 15 residues. V was shortened by 1 base and J by 1 base, with 10 bases between the two germline ends. The germline V gene encodes CDR1 SEHNR and CDR2 FQNEAQ (reference sequence). The CDR3 DNA reads as TGTGCCAGCAGCTTAGAGGTAGCGCTTAACTATGGCTACACCTTC. Its protein product is CASSLEVALNYGYTF.

The chain combines TRBV5-1 with TRBJ2-1; D call uncertain. The CDR3 runs 14 residues. The germline V and J ends were trimmed by 0 bases and 4 bases, with 8 bases remaining between them. CDR1 is SGHRS and CDR2 is YFSETQ in the germline V gene. The CDR3 here is CASSLEYVYNEQFF. The CDR3 DNA follows: TGCGCCAGCAGCTTGGAATATGTGTACAATGAGCAGTTCTTC.

This clone was found once. This chain links TRBV9 with TRBJ2-1; the match to TRBD2 covers 10 bases. Germline lookup yields CDR1 SGDLS and CDR2 YYNGEE. V was pared by 4 bases and J by 0 bases, with 7 bases of the junction left unmatched. The CDR3 has 17 residues. CDR3 protein: CASSSTAGGSSYNEQFF. CDR3 nucleotides: TGTGCCAGCAGCTCTACAGCGGGGGGGAGCTCCTACAATGAGCAGTTCTTC.

This chain uses TRBV19 with TRBJ1-4; the match to TRBD1 covers 7 bases. V lost 6 bases and J lost 8; bases outside the gene matches: 9. CDR1 is LNHDA and CDR2 is SQIVND in the germline V gene (reference sequence). This CDR3 region has 14 residues. The CDR3 DNA reads TGTGCCAGTAGACCGACAGGGCGAGAGGAAAAACTGTTTTTT. It codes for CASRPTGREEKLFF.

The CDR3 DNA is TGTGCCAGTAGTGCGCCGGGACAGGGTTTGTCGCAGCCCCAGCATTTT. Translated: CASSAPGQGLSQPQHF. The chain has TRBV19 and TRBJ1-5; 9 positions match TRBD1. J gave up 7 bases and V 5 bases, and 12 bases lay outside the gene matches. The CDR3 is 16 amino acids. Germline loops: CDR1 LNHDA, CDR2 SQIVND (reference sequence).

The chain has TRBV11-2 and TRBJ2-6, with TRBD2 as a possible D gene (6 bases). This CDR3 has 18 amino acids. Trimming stripped 3 bases from V and 2 bases from J, with 17 bases between. The germline CDR1 and CDR2 sequences are SGHAT and FQNNGV. CDR3 coding DNA: TGTGCCAGCAGCTTCGCGGGGCGCAGGAAGGCTGGGGCCAACGTCCTGACTTTC. Its translation is CASSFAGRRKAGANVLTF.

The genes are TRBV5-4 and TRBJ1-4, with D possibly being TRBD1 (6 bases). Germline lookup yields CDR1 SGHNT and CDR2 YYREEE (reference sequence). V lost 1 base and J lost 7, with 11 bases in between. The length of the CDR3 is 14 residues. CDR3 bases: TGTGCCAGCAGCTTGAACAGGGACGGTGAAAAACTGTTTTTT. Protein product: CASSLNRDGEKLFF.

The CDR3 protein is CSARTSSVLTF. The CDR3 DNA sequence: TGCAGTGCCCGGACTAGTTCCGTCCTGACTTTC. The gene calls are TRBV20-1 and TRBJ2-6; 7 nucleotides line up with TRBD2. Looked up from germline, CDR1 is DFQATT and CDR2 is SNEGSKA (reference sequence). The CDR3 runs to 11 residues. The V gene end was trimmed by 6 bases and the J gene end by 12 bases; junction bases not matched to a gene: 5.

The V and J genes are TRBV4-3 and TRBJ1-2; TRBD1 matches 10 bases. Germline CDR1 LGHNA, CDR2 YSLEER. J lost 8 bases, V lost 4 bases, and 19 bases had no gene match. This CDR3 region has 18 residues. Here the CDR3 reads CASSLEPARDRGMGGYTF. In DNA form, the CDR3 reads TGCGCCAGCAGCCTTGAGCCCGCCCGGGACAGGGGAATGGGAGGCTACACCTTC.

The chain joins TRBV4-2 to TRBJ2-3, with 9 positions matching TRBD2. With 3 bases clipped from V and 0 bases from J, the junction kept 4 bases outside the gene matches. The length of the CDR3 is 16 residues. Germline V CDR1 and CDR2: LGHNA, YNFKEQ. CDR3 in amino acids: CASSQREGPSTDTQYF. CDR3 DNA sequence: TGTGCCAGCAGCCAGCGGGAGGGGCCTAGCACAGATACGCAGTATTTT.

The rearrangement uses TRBV6-5 and TRBJ2-7; D is perhaps TRBD1 (5 bases). The V end was cut by 6 bases, the J end by 7 bases, with 16 bases between. CDR3 size: 13 residues. Germline V gene sequence: CDR1 MNHEY, CDR2 SVGAGI. The CDR3 reads CASRRGHPWEQYF. The CDR3 region has the DNA TGTGCCAGCAGACGCGGACACCCCTGGGAGCAGTACTTC.

The chain has TRBV9 and TRBJ2-3; 9 positions agree with TRBD2. J gave up 1 base and V 1 base, and 16 bases lay outside the gene matches. The length of the CDR3 is 20 residues. Germline assignment: CDR1 SGDLS and CDR2 YYNGEE. CDR3 sequence reads: CASSVSPLGGGALGTDTQYF. DNA for the CDR3: TGTGCCAGCAGCGTATCCCCCCTGGGCGGGGGGGCCTTGGGCACAGATACGCAGTATTTT.

In this sample, this clone turned up a few times. The same CDR3 can be traced to other DNA sequences in this sample. The chain couples TRBV4-2 to TRBJ1-1; 8 bases agree with TRBD1. The germline V gene encodes CDR1 LGHNA and CDR2 YNFKEQ. This CDR3 is 14 amino acids long. Trimming at V came to 4 bases and at J to 1 base, leaving 2 bases not matched to a gene. The CDR3 spells CASSPGTGNTEAFF. The DNA for the CDR3 is TGTGCCAGCAGCCCCGGGACAGGGAACACTGAAGCTTTCTTT.

The chain uses TRBV5-5 and TRBJ2-2; 12 bases are a match to TRBD2. The CDR3 spans 18 residues. Germline CDR1 SGHKS, CDR2 YYEKEE (reference sequence). Unmatched junction bases numbered 12, after V lost 3 bases and J lost 6 bases. Here the CDR3 DNA reads TGTGCCAGCAGCTCGAACCTAGCGGGGGGGCTGTTCTCCGGGGAGCTGTTTTTT. It is translated as CASSSNLAGGLFSGELFF.

The chain employs TRBV5-1 and TRBJ1-3; D is unclear. The CDR3 consists of 15 residues. Per germline, CDR1 SGHRS and CDR2 YFSETQ. Trimming stripped 0 bases from V and 0 bases from J, with 7 bases between. The CDR3 DNA is TGCGCCAGCAGCTTGGCGGTAAACTCTGGAAACACCATATATTTT. Amino acid sequence: CASSLAVNSGNTIYF.